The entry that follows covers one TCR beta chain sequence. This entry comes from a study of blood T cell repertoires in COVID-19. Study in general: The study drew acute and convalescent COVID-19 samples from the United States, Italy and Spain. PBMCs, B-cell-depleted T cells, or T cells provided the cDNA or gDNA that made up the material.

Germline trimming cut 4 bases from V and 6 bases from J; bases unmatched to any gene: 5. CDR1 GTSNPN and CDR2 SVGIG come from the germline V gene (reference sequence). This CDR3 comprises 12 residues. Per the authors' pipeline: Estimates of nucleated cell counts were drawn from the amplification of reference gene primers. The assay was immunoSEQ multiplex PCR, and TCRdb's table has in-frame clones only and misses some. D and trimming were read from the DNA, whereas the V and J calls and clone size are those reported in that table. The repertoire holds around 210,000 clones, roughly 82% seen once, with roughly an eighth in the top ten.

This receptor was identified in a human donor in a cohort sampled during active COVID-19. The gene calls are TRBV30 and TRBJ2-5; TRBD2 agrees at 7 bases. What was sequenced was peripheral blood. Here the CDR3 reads CAWMGGGKTQYF. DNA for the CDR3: TGTGCCTGGATGGGGGGGGGAAAGACCCAGTACTTC.